The sequence of this T cell receptor (beta chain) was determined in a study of breast tumors, draining lymph nodes, adjacent tissues. Axillary draining lymph nodes of breast cancer patients supplied the node samples. CDR3 length: 16 residues. Germline-derived CDR1 and CDR2 are SEHNR and FQNEAQ (reference sequence). Trimming removed 7 bases at V and 5 bases at J, with 23 bases between. TCRdb re-analysed the multiplex PCR reads in MiXCR, keeping a single row per CDR3 protein. The profile shows 140,000 or so distinct CDR3 sequences, approximately 30% of them singletons. V is TRBV7-9 and J is TRBJ1-1, with D maybe TRBD1 (6 bases). The clonotype comes from a female donor with breast cancer. Some clones in this sample may be carry-over from other donors' samples. The sample comprised axillary lymph node tissue. CDR3 residues: CASNKWGGGGWTEAFF. CDR3 coding DNA: TGTGCCAGCAATAAGTGGGGGGGGGGCGGATGGACTGAAGCTTTCTTT.